The 30 T cell receptor beta chains given below trace back to one sample, sequenced in a study of T cell responses to AZD1222 COVID-19 vaccine. Assay: immunoSEQ multiplex PCR; the TCRdb copy retains only in-frame clones and omits some. Altogether approximately 25,000 clones are present, roughly 90% being singletons, with the ten largest covering approximately 8%. The sample in question was peripheral blood, obtained 28 days after the second AZD1222 dose. These receptors came from an adult who received the AZD1222 COVID-19 vaccine.

The V and J genes are TRBV5-1 and TRBJ1-2; D unclear. This CDR3 has 14 residues. Germline V gene sequence: CDR1 SGHRS, CDR2 YFSETQ. V lost 3 bases, J lost 1 base, and 10 bases lay in between. Written as DNA, the CDR3 is TGCGCCAGCAGCTGGGGAACTGATAACTATGGCTACACCTTC. It yields the protein CASSWGTDNYGYTF. Together with reference TRBV5-1 and TRBJ1-2, the CDR3 gives the full variable domain: KAGVTQTPRYLIKTRGQQVTLSCSPISGHRSVSWYQQTPGQGLQFLFEYFSETQRNKGNFPGRFSGRQFSNSRSEMNVSTLELGDSALYLCASSWGTDNYGYTFGSGTRLTVV.

The chain uses TRBV6-5 and TRBJ1-6; 8 nucleotides align to TRBD1. Germline CDR1 reads MNHEY; CDR2 reads SVGAGI. The J segment lost 6 bases and the V segment lost 2 bases, leaving 6 bases of the junction unmatched. CDR3 length: 16 amino acids. The CDR3 bases are TGTGCCAGCAGTTACGAGGGACAGGCGTTTAATTCACCCCTCCACTTT. It encodes CASSYEGQAFNSPLHF.

The rearrangement joins TRBV30 to TRBJ2-1, with 12 bases matching TRBD2. The CDR3 has 15 amino acids. The V gene end was trimmed by 5 bases and the J gene end by 8 bases; junction bases not matched to a gene: 10. Germline values: CDR1 GTSNPN, CDR2 SVGIG (reference sequence). CDR3 nucleotide sequence: TGTGCCTGGTCTGAGACTAGCGGGAGCTTCGATGAGCAGTTCTTC. This translates into CAWSETSGSFDEQFF. The full variable domain, with the rest looked up from reference TRBV30 and TRBJ2-1, is SQTIHQWPATLVQPVGSPLSLECTVEGTSNPNLYWYRQAAGRGLQLLFYSVGIGQISSEVPQNLSASRPQDRQFILSSKKLLLSDSGFYLCAWSETSGSFDEQFFGPGTRLTVL.

J is TRBJ2-7 and V is TRBV20-1; tentatively, D is TRBD2 (6 bases). The germline V gene has CDR1 DFQATT and CDR2 SNEGSKA (reference sequence). The CDR3 has 11 residues. The CDR3 region is CSLGEAAEQYF. CDR3 nucleotide sequence: TGCAGCCTAGGGGAGGCTGCCGAGCAGTACTTC.

V gene TRBV3-1 (or the pseudogene TRBV3-2) combines with J gene TRBJ2-7, with 7 bases that match TRBD2. The V and J ends lost 4 bases and 2 bases, in that order; junction bases with no gene match: 8. CDR1 is LGHDT and CDR2 is YNNKEL in the germline V gene (reference sequence). The length of the CDR3 is 15 residues. The CDR3 loop is CASSRGTIQTYEQYF. The CDR3 nucleotides read TGTGCCAGCAGCCGGGGGACTATCCAAACCTACGAGCAGTACTTC.

The chain carries TRBV7-3 and TRBJ1-3; D ambiguous. Between the trimmed V and J ends, which lost 5 bases and 2 bases, there was a span of 10 bases. The CDR3 is 14 residues long. Germline V gene sequence: CDR1 SGHTA, CDR2 FQGTGA. CDR3 protein: CASSLTVTGNTIYF. The CDR3 region has the DNA TGTGCCAGCAGCCTTACAGTGACTGGAAACACCATATATTTT.

J is TRBJ1-4 and V is TRBV24-1; D may be TRBD1 (5 bases). The CDR3 has 18 residues. V was clipped by 3 bases and J by 0 bases, with 16 bases between them. Per germline, CDR1 KGHDR and CDR2 SFDVKD. This CDR3 is CATSDPRDGPATNEKLFF. CDR3 DNA sequence: TGTGCCACCAGTGATCCCAGGGACGGTCCTGCAACTAATGAAAAACTGTTTTTT.

The rearrangement uses TRBV27 and TRBJ2-2, with D hard to call. There are 16 residues in the CDR3. V was pared by 0 bases and J by 6 bases, with 14 bases between. Germline CDR1 reads MNHEY; CDR2 reads SMNVEV (reference sequence). This CDR3 reads CASSLSPHVRAGELFF. DNA of the CDR3: TGTGCCAGCAGTTTATCCCCCCACGTACGGGCCGGGGAGCTGTTTTTT.

The chain joins TRBV30 to TRBJ2-2; a weak D match, TRBD1 (6 bases). Trimming pared 3 bases from V and 6 bases from J, leaving 11 bases between. The CDR3 contains 13 residues. CDR1 and CDR2 (germline): GTSNPN, SVGIG (reference sequence). The CDR3 here is CAWSGQYPGELFF. The CDR3, as DNA: TGTGCCTGGAGCGGACAGTATCCCGGGGAGCTGTTTTTT.

The rearrangement uses TRBV5-1 and TRBJ2-3; weak D call: TRBD1 (6 bases). The CDR3 length is 14 residues. Deletions cut 3 bases from V and 4 bases from J, with 12 bases between. Germline V gene lookup returns CDR1 SGHRS and CDR2 YFSETQ. DNA for the CDR3: TGCGCCAGCAGCTGGCAGGGGTCGGCAGATACGCAGTATTTT. Its protein is CASSWQGSADTQYF.

The gene calls are TRBV6-5 and TRBJ2-7; D gene unclear. Germline CDR1 is MNHEY and CDR2 is SVGAGI. The CDR3 runs 11 residues. V dropped 8 bases and J dropped 4 bases, with 9 bases sitting between them. This chain's CDR3 is CASLKMYEQYF. The CDR3, as DNA: TGTGCCAGCCTGAAGATGTACGAGCAGTACTTC.

The V and J genes are TRBV27 and TRBJ2-1; TRBD2 aligns across 12 bases. Unmatched junction bases numbered 9, after V lost 6 bases and J lost 3 bases. Per the germline V gene, CDR1 is MNHEY and CDR2 is SMNVEV (reference sequence). CDR3 length equals 17 residues. Here the CDR3 DNA reads TGTGCCAGCAGAGAAACACTAGCGGGAGGTCACTACAATGAGCAGTTCTTC. Residues: CASRETLAGGHYNEQFF.

The genes are TRBV19 and TRBJ1-2, with D uncertain. Germline lookup yields CDR1 LNHDA and CDR2 SQIVND (reference sequence). Trimming took off 8 bases at V and 8 bases at J, with 9 bases between the two ends. The CDR3 runs 10 residues. The CDR3 sequence: CASFFRGYTF. The CDR3 DNA sequence: TGTGCCAGTTTTTTTAGGGGCTACACCTTC.

V usage is TRBV7-9 and J usage is TRBJ1-4; perhaps TRBD1 as D (5 bases). This CDR3 is built from 16 residues. CDR1 is SEHNR, CDR2 FQNEAQ, per germline (reference sequence). Deletions cut 5 bases from V and 2 bases from J, with 15 bases between. The CDR3 reads CASSPRLGTTNEKLFF. The CDR3, as DNA: TGTGCCAGCAGCCCCCGTCTGGGGACTACTAATGAAAAACTGTTTTTT. Full variable domain (missing parts from reference TRBV7-9 and TRBJ1-4): DTGVSQNPRHKITKRGQNVTFRCDPISEHNRLYWYRQTLGQGPEFLTYFQNEAQLEKSRLLSDRFSAERPKGSFSTLEIQRTEQGDSAMYLCASSPRLGTTNEKLFFGSGTQLSVL.

V usage is TRBV11-3 and J usage is TRBJ1-6; a possible D gene is TRBD1 (5 bases). CDR1 SGHNT and CDR2 YENEEA come from the germline V gene. V dropped 2 bases and J dropped 5 bases, with 10 bases sitting between them. The CDR3 extends over 15 amino acids. Here the CDR3 DNA reads TGTGCCAGCAGCTTAAACGGGGGGAATAATTCACCCCTCCACTTT. This encodes CASSLNGGNNSPLHF. Together with reference TRBV11-3 and TRBJ1-6, the CDR3 gives the full variable domain: EAGVVQSPRYKIIEKKQPVAFWCNPISGHNTLYWYLQNLGQGPELLIRYENEEAVDDSQLPKDRFSAERLKGVDSTLKIQPAELGDSAVYLCASSLNGGNNSPLHFGNGTRLTVT.

For the CDR3, the DNA is TGCAGTGCTAGAGCGGAGCTCCTCCACTTT. It codes for CSARAELLHF. The chain employs TRBV20-1 and TRBJ1-6; D unresolved. Per germline, CDR1 DFQATT and CDR2 SNEGSKA (reference sequence). Trimming removed 1 base from V and 15 bases from J, with 7 bases in between. The CDR3 length is 10 residues.

The chain uses TRBV27 and TRBJ2-1; 7 bases agree with TRBD2. Per the germline V gene, CDR1 is MNHEY and CDR2 is SMNVEV (reference sequence). The length of the CDR3 is 14 residues. V lost 6 bases to trimming and J lost 4 bases; unmatched junction nucleotides: 6. This CDR3 is CASRGGALYNEQFF. The DNA for the CDR3 is TGTGCCAGCAGGGGAGGGGCCCTTTACAATGAGCAGTTCTTC.

As for this clone: Relative to the germline gene, one junction end is altered; a read error may explain this. The chain uses TRBV9 and TRBJ1-5, with a weak D call TRBD1 (6 bases). This CDR3 is 17 amino acids long. Looked up from germline, CDR1 is SGDLS and CDR2 is YYNGEE. The CDR3 region has the DNA TGTGCCAGCAGCGCCCGGGACAACCCCTATAGCAATCAGCCTCAGCATTTT. Translation: CASSARDNPYSNQPQHF.

The chain carries TRBV7-9 and TRBJ2-5; a weak D match, TRBD2 (6 bases). The CDR3 length is 15 residues. Germline CDR1 SEHNR, CDR2 FQNEAQ (reference sequence). Trimming took off 2 bases at V and 2 bases at J, with 12 bases between the two ends. DNA for the CDR3: TGTGCCAGCAGCTTACACTCGGGAGCTCAAGAGACCCAGTACTTC. Its translation: CASSLHSGAQETQYF.

The chain combines TRBV18 with TRBJ1-1; D is perhaps TRBD1 (5 bases). CDR1 and CDR2 from the germline V gene are KGHSH and LQKENI. This CDR3 spans 15 amino acids. Trimming shortened V by 0 bases and J by 4 bases, and 12 bases separated the two germline ends. The CDR3 bases are TGTGCCAGCTCACCACCGGTCCCGGGGCCCACTGAAGCTTTCTTT. This encodes CASSPPVPGPTEAFF.

The chain uses TRBV5-4 and TRBJ2-7, with D possibly TRBD1 on 5 matching bases. The length of the CDR3 is 11 residues. The germline V and J ends were trimmed by 1 base and 6 bases, with 5 bases remaining between them. CDR1 is SGHNT and CDR2 is YYREEE in the germline V gene (reference sequence). CDR3 in amino acids: CASSLRGEQYF. The CDR3 DNA is TGTGCCAGCAGCTTGAGGGGCGAGCAGTACTTC.

The chain carries TRBV10-3 and TRBJ1-2; no clear D. Trimming removed 0 bases from V and 4 bases from J, with 6 bases in between. The CDR3 runs to 13 residues. The germline V gene has CDR1 ENHRY and CDR2 SYGVKD. CDR3 residues: CAISESGLYGYTF. The CDR3 coding sequence is TGTGCCATCAGTGAGTCCGGACTCTATGGCTACACCTTC.

V usage is TRBV27 and J usage is TRBJ2-7, with a tentative D call TRBD2 (7 bases). Germline CDR1 is MNHEY and CDR2 is SMNVEV (reference sequence). This CDR3 has 16 amino acids. The germline V and J ends were trimmed by 6 bases and 0 bases, with 18 bases remaining between them. CDR3 sequence (DNA): TGTGCCAGCAGCCTCGGTGAGGGGGGGAGCTCCTACGAGCAGTACTTC. Amino acids: CASSLGEGGSSYEQYF.

CDR3 in amino acids: CATSDERAKNIQYF. Here the CDR3 DNA reads TGTGCCACCAGTGACGAGAGGGCCAAAAACATTCAGTACTTC. The chain employs TRBV24-1 and TRBJ2-4; D unresolved. Germline V gene lookup returns CDR1 KGHDR and CDR2 SFDVKD. With 4 bases removed from V and 1 base from J, the gap between germline ends came to 7 bases. The CDR3 totals 14 residues.

The chain couples TRBV13 to TRBJ1-2; weak D call: TRBD1 (5 bases). The CDR3 extends over 16 amino acids. The V end was cut by 5 bases, the J end by 1 base, with 17 bases between. Germline assignment: CDR1 PRHDT and CDR2 FYEKMQ (reference sequence). The CDR3 reads CASSRYRQGDNYGYTF. The CDR3, as DNA: TGTGCCAGCAGCCGCTATAGGCAGGGCGATAACTATGGCTACACCTTC.

V and J are TRBV7-9 and TRBJ1-2; 10 bases match TRBD1. Germline V gene data show CDR1 as SEHNR and CDR2 as FQNEAQ (reference sequence). V lost 3 bases to trimming and J lost 8 bases; unmatched junction nucleotides: 6. The CDR3 is made up of 14 amino acids. The CDR3 here is CASSFGQGVGGYTF. In DNA form, the CDR3 reads TGTGCCAGCAGCTTCGGACAGGGGGTTGGGGGCTACACCTTC.

This clone has a single count. The CDR3 region has the DNA TGTGCCAGCAGTTCTCGACAGGGCCTCGTTGAAAAACTGTTTTTT. This translates into CASSSRQGLVEKLFF. This chain joins TRBV28 and TRBJ1-4; 7 bases are a match to TRBD1. V trimming: 4 bases; J trimming: 7 bases; junction bases outside the gene matches: 9. The CDR3 sequence is 15 residues long. The germline CDR1 and CDR2 sequences are MDHEN and SYDVKM.

The chain joins TRBV30 to TRBJ2-5; TRBD2 matches at 8 bases. There are 15 residues in the CDR3. Germline V gene sequence: CDR1 GTSNPN, CDR2 SVGIG (reference sequence). The junction had 13 bases not matched to a gene; V was cut back by 5 bases and J by 5 bases. Here the CDR3 DNA reads TGTGCCTGGGTATCTAGCGGGTACGCGGGGGAGACCCAGTACTTC. Amino acid sequence: CAWVSSGYAGETQYF.

This rearrangement joins TRBV6-5 to TRBJ1-1; D remains ambiguous. Germline lookup yields CDR1 MNHEY and CDR2 SVGAGI. Between the trimmed V and J ends, which lost 6 bases and 7 bases, there was a span of 9 bases. The CDR3 consists of 11 residues. The CDR3 protein is CASREPDEAFF. CDR3 nucleotides: TGTGCCAGCAGGGAGCCGGATGAAGCTTTCTTT.

The V call is TRBV7-9, the J call TRBJ1-1; D may be TRBD1 (5 bases). Germline V gives CDR1 SEHNR, CDR2 FQNEAQ (reference sequence). Trimming pared 5 bases from V and 4 bases from J, leaving 11 bases between. The CDR3 runs to 13 residues. The CDR3: CASSGAWGTEAFF. The CDR3 region has the DNA TGTGCCAGCAGCGGGGCCTGGGGCACTGAAGCTTTCTTT.